These 16 T cell receptor beta chains share one sample of origin, sequenced in a study of blood T cell repertoires in COVID-19. The method was immunoSEQ multiplex PCR; TCRdb's version includes in-frame clones alone and lacks a portion of them. The sample contains 150,000 to 200,000 clones, 82% of which appear only once. Source material: peripheral blood. The origin of the receptors is a woman in her 70s with acute or convalescent COVID-19.

This chain uses TRBV14 with TRBJ2-3; 9 nucleotides match TRBD2. The CDR3 has 15 amino acids. The ends lost 4 bases at V and 1 base at J; junction bases unmatched: 3. Germline-derived CDR1 and CDR2 are SGHDN and FVKESK. The CDR3 DNA is TGTGCCAGCAGCCGAGTAGCGGGGGGCACAGATACGCAGTATTTT. Translation: CASSRVAGGTDTQYF.

V and J are TRBV6-1 and TRBJ1-4; no definite D call. Germline CDR1 reads MNHNS; CDR2 reads SASEGT. CDR3 length: 14 amino acids. V dropped 3 bases and J dropped 0 bases, with 5 bases sitting between them. This CDR3 is CASSDTPTNEKLFF. As DNA, the CDR3 is TGTGCCAGCAGTGATACACCAACTAATGAAAAACTGTTTTTT.

The chain recombines TRBV12-5 with TRBJ2-3, with D possibly TRBD2 on 6 matching bases. CDR1 and CDR2 (germline): LGHNT, FRNRAP. Trimming cost V 2 bases and J 6 bases, with 12 bases left between them. The CDR3 is 14 residues long. In DNA form, the CDR3 reads TGTGCTAGTGGTTTGCGAGCGGAGGGGGATACGCAGTATTTT. Protein: CASGLRAEGDTQYF.

V gene TRBV6-2 or TRBV6-3 combines with J gene TRBJ1-2; D is possibly TRBD1 (5 bases). The germline gives CDR1 MNHEY, CDR2 SVGEGT. The CDR3 is 14 residues long. Trimming removed 7 bases at V and 4 bases at J, with 16 bases between. The CDR3 region has the DNA TGTGCCAGCACCCCAACGGGGGGGTTCTATGGCTACACCTTC. This gives the protein CASTPTGGFYGYTF.

This chain joins TRBV24-1 and TRBJ1-4; tentatively, D is TRBD1 (5 bases). From germline, CDR1 is KGHDR and CDR2 SFDVKD. The CDR3 length is 15 residues. V lost 0 bases and J lost 8, with 12 bases in between. The CDR3 here is CATSDLIREGEKLFF. The CDR3 nucleotides are TGTGCCACCAGTGATTTGATTAGGGAGGGGGAAAAACTGTTTTTT.

This rearrangement joins TRBV2 to TRBJ2-3, with D perhaps matching TRBD2 (6 bases). The CDR3 extends over 14 amino acids. Germline V CDR1 and CDR2: SNHLY, FYNNEI. Trimming removed 7 bases at V and 1 base at J, with 12 bases between. The CDR3 here is CASTRERGTDTQYF. The CDR3 region has the DNA TGTGCCAGCACACGGGAGCGCGGCACAGATACGCAGTATTTT.

The J gene is TRBJ1-6, the V gene TRBV2; D possibly corresponds to TRBD1 (5 bases). This CDR3 is 15 amino acids long. Between the trimmed V and J ends, which lost 1 base and 4 bases, there was a span of 8 bases. Per germline, CDR1 SNHLY and CDR2 FYNNEI. This CDR3 reads CASSEVQGYNSPLHF. CDR3 in DNA: TGTGCCAGCAGTGAAGTTCAGGGTTATAATTCACCCCTCCACTTT. Full variable domain (rest looked up from reference TRBV2 and TRBJ1-6): EPEVTQTPSHQVTQMGQEVILRCVPISNHLYFYWYRQILGQKVEFLVSFYNNEISEKSEIFDDQFSVERPDGSNFTLKIRSTKLEDSAMYFCASSEVQGYNSPLHFGNGTRLTVT.

The rearrangement links TRBV19 to TRBJ1-1, with 7 bases matching TRBD1. This CDR3 has 16 amino acids. From germline, CDR1 is LNHDA and CDR2 SQIVND (reference sequence). With 5 bases clipped from V and 0 bases from J, the junction kept 9 bases outside the gene matches. The CDR3 spells CASSLTPGGLNTEAFF. In DNA form, the CDR3 reads TGTGCCAGTAGTTTAACGCCAGGGGGTCTGAACACTGAAGCTTTCTTT.

The chain employs TRBV3-1 (or the pseudogene TRBV3-2) and TRBJ2-3; possible D gene TRBD2, 7 bases. V gave up 0 bases and J gave up 0 bases, with 22 bases separating them. Germline CDR1 and CDR2: LGHDT and YNNKEL (reference sequence). This CDR3 contains 20 residues. This CDR3 is CASSQEGAAGAALSTDTQYF. CDR3 coding DNA: TGTGCCAGCAGCCAAGAGGGGGCGGCGGGAGCAGCACTAAGCACAGATACGCAGTATTTT.

The chain is built from TRBV14 and TRBJ1-4, with D possibly TRBD1 on 6 matching bases. Per germline, CDR1 SGHDN and CDR2 FVKESK. V dropped 6 bases and J dropped 1 base, with 12 bases sitting between them. CDR3 length: 15 residues. The CDR3 DNA reads as TGTGCCAGCAGACCAGGGGTTGGAACTAATGAAAAACTGTTTTTT. This codes for CASRPGVGTNEKLFF.

J is TRBJ1-2 and V is TRBV24-1; D gene uncertain. The CDR3 covers 13 residues. Germline lookup yields CDR1 KGHDR and CDR2 SFDVKD. Trimming pared 1 base from V and 8 bases from J, leaving 10 bases between. Here the CDR3 DNA reads TGTGCCACCAGTGATTTTACCTCGGGAGGCTACACCTTC. Translating it yields CATSDFTSGGYTF.

The rearrangement links TRBV24-1 to TRBJ2-5, with TRBD2 as a possible D gene (6 bases). Deletions cut 4 bases from V and 9 bases from J, with 17 bases between. The CDR3 has 14 amino acids. Germline V CDR1 and CDR2: KGHDR, SFDVKD. For the CDR3, the DNA is TGTGCCACCAGTGAAACGGGACTCTCTACGGCCCAGTACTTC. It is translated as CATSETGLSTAQYF.

The V call is TRBV7-6, the J call TRBJ2-3; 7 nucleotides agree with TRBD1. Germline CDR1 reads SGHVS; CDR2 reads FNYEAQ. Trimming at V came to 0 bases and at J to 2 bases, leaving 5 bases not matched to a gene. CDR3 size: 16 residues. CDR3 sequence reads: CASSLAGDSLTDTQYF. In DNA, the CDR3 is TGTGCCAGCAGCTTAGCCGGGGACAGCCTCACAGATACGCAGTATTTT.

The gene calls are TRBV2 and TRBJ1-6; no definite D call. V was pared by 7 bases and J by 0 bases, with 10 bases between. The CDR3 runs to 15 residues. Germline CDR1 SNHLY, CDR2 FYNNEI. The CDR3 DNA sequence: TGTGCCAGCATGAGGCGCAGCTCCTATAATTCACCCCTCCACTTT. This encodes CASMRRSSYNSPLHF.

J is TRBJ2-5 and V is TRBV7-6; the D gene is possibly TRBD1 (7 bases). CDR3 length equals 15 residues. CDR1 is SGHVS and CDR2 is FNYEAQ in the germline V gene. Trimming left V 5 bases short and J 4 bases short, with 17 bases between. The CDR3 sequence is CASSLRQGLTETQYF. The CDR3 DNA sequence: TGTGCCAGCAGCCTCAGACAGGGACTCACAGAGACCCAGTACTTC.

The chain combines TRBV4-3 with TRBJ2-1, with D unresolved. CDR1 LGHNA and CDR2 YSLEER come from the germline V gene. The CDR3 has 14 residues. Between the trimmed V and J ends, which lost 0 bases and 3 bases, there was a span of 6 bases. CDR3 nucleotides: TGCGCCAGCAGCCAAGAGGCATACTACAATGAGCAGTTCTTC. Amino acid sequence: CASSQEAYYNEQFF.